This paragraph covers one TCR beta chain sequence. V dropped 6 bases and J dropped 9; count of bases not matched to a gene: 10. CDR3 size: 14 residues. Looked up from germline, CDR1 is ENHRY and CDR2 is SYGVKD. The data originate from a study of blood T cell repertoires in COVID-19. Source study methods: Estimates of nucleated cell counts were drawn from the amplification of reference gene primers. TCRdb's copy holds only in-frame clones and misses some; the assay was immunoSEQ multiplex PCR. Clone size and the V and J calls come from that table; the DNA yielded D and trimming. The table records tens of thousands of clones, roughly four fifths of them present only once.

The chain is built from TRBV10-3 and TRBJ2-1; 8 bases align to TRBD2. Material for sequencing was peripheral blood. This TCR was sampled from a woman aged 60-75 years with acute or convalescent COVID-19. The CDR3, as DNA: TGTGCCATCAGCCCAAGCGGGAGCTCTCGTGAGCAGTTCTTC. Amino acids: CAISPSGSSREQFF.